The T cell receptor (beta chain) under discussion was sequenced for a study of T-cell memory formation after mild COVID-19. Broader study findings: A second wave expanding day 15 to 37 was CD4+-biased; contracting clones were balanced.

A word on this clonotype: Its antigen is unknown.

The length of the CDR3 is 13 residues. The V gene lost 6 bases and the J gene lost 3 bases, with 11 bases spanning the gap. TCRdb passed the 5' RACE reads through MiXCR, listing each CDR3 protein once. This sample has 250,000 to 300,000 distinct CDR3 sequences, with about 17% found just once. The chain links TRBV12-3 or TRBV12-4 to TRBJ1-2, with a weak D call TRBD1 (5 bases). The sequencing input was PBMCs or a T cell subset sorted from them (not recorded which). This clonotype originated in a man younger than 35 who had mild COVID-19 (a few samples of this study predate the infection). Cell type and time point are not known. The CDR3 spells CASSRGWDYGYTF. Written as DNA, the CDR3 is TGTGCCAGCAGCCGGGGGTGGGACTATGGCTACACCTTC.